These 17 T cell receptor beta chains came from one sample sequenced in a study of cytomegalovirus exposure and HLA in healthy donors. Primers: 60 Vbeta forward and 13 Jbeta reverse. Sequenced by immunoSEQ multiplex PCR; TCRdb stores in-frame clones only, minus some. The sample records under 75,000 clones, approximately 90% being singletons. Sample: PBMCs. These TCRs come from a woman aged 25-40 years in good health and CMV-seronegative.

This clone was picked up one time. This chain uses TRBV6-4 with TRBJ1-2; D is unclear. CDR1 and CDR2 (germline): MRHNA, SNTAGT. V lost 3 bases and J 0 bases, leaving 5 bases between the germline ends. This CDR3 comprises 13 residues. CDR3 in DNA: TGTGCCAGCAGTGAGGGAGCTAACTATGGCTACACCTTC. This sequence encodes CASSEGANYGYTF.

Of note for this clone: The conserved phenylalanine or tryptophan normally closing the CDR3 is absent here, so this likely arose from a read error. This sequence joins TRBV5-6 and TRBJ1-1; possible D gene TRBD1, 6 bases. Germline CDR1 and CDR2: SGHDT and YYEEEE. This CDR3 has 13 amino acids. V was cut by 4 bases and J by 6 bases, with 13 bases left in between. The CDR3 nucleotides read TGTGCCAGCAGCCATACAGGGCCCCCTGAAGCTTTCCTT. Translating it yields CASSHTGPPEAFL.

The chain is built from TRBV5-1 and TRBJ1-1, with D perhaps matching TRBD1 (6 bases). Germline CDR1 SGHRS, CDR2 YFSETQ. The length of the CDR3 is 18 residues. The ends were cut back, 1 base at V and 4 bases at J, with 23 bases in the middle. This chain's CDR3 is CASSLSRGRGLWATEAFF. The DNA for the CDR3 is TGCGCCAGCAGCTTGAGCAGGGGACGCGGTCTGTGGGCCACTGAAGCTTTCTTT.

This chain links TRBV19 with TRBJ2-1, with TRBD2 matching 15 bases. V shed 3 bases, J shed 10 bases, and the junction held 4 bases outside the gene matches. From germline, CDR1 is LNHDA and CDR2 SQIVND (reference sequence). This CDR3 spans 15 amino acids. The CDR3 region is CASSIGLAGGEEQFF. The CDR3 nucleotides read TGTGCCAGTAGTATCGGACTAGCGGGAGGGGAGGAGCAGTTCTTC.

This clone was counted a few times. V gene TRBV5-4 combines with J gene TRBJ1-4, with D tentatively TRBD1 (5 bases). CDR3 size: 14 residues. Germline CDR1 reads SGHNT; CDR2 reads YYREEE (reference sequence). V shed 4 bases and J shed 8 bases, with 15 bases lying between them. CDR3 coding DNA: TGTGCCAGCAGCCCCGGGGCCCGGGGGGAAAAACTGTTTTTT. Translation: CASSPGARGEKLFF. Full variable domain (outside the CDR3, taken from reference TRBV5-4 and TRBJ1-4): ETGVTQSPTHLIKTRGQQVTLRCSSQSGHNTVSWYQQALGQGPQFIFQYYREEENGRGNFPPRFSGLQFPNYSSELNVNALELDDSALYLCASSPGARGEKLFFGSGTQLSVL.

The rearrangement uses TRBV10-3 and TRBJ1-5, with 10 positions matching TRBD1. The germline V gene has CDR1 ENHRY and CDR2 SYGVKD. CDR3 length: 17 amino acids. J gave up 0 bases and V 3 bases, and 5 bases lay outside the gene matches. The CDR3: CAISERDRGFSNQPQHF. DNA of the CDR3: TGTGCCATCAGTGAAAGGGACAGGGGTTTTAGCAATCAGCCCCAGCATTTT.

For this clone: Distinct nucleotide sequences in the sample also encode this CDR3. The V and J genes are TRBV5-6 and TRBJ1-2, with D uncertain. Trimming shortened V by 0 bases and J by 1 base, and 13 bases separated the two germline ends. Germline V gene sequence: CDR1 SGHDT, CDR2 YYEEEE. The CDR3 consists of 16 residues. CDR3 DNA: TGTGCCAGCAGCTTGGGTCACCATAGCCTTAACTATGGCTACACCTTC. It yields the protein CASSLGHHSLNYGYTF.

V usage is TRBV9 and J usage is TRBJ2-5; 9 bases fit TRBD1. CDR1 SGDLS and CDR2 YYNGEE come from the germline V gene. The ends lost 3 bases at V and 5 bases at J; junction bases unmatched: 5. The CDR3 totals 14 residues. The CDR3 DNA is TGTGCCAGCAGCGCGGGACAGGGCCTGGAGACCCAGTACTTC. Encoded protein: CASSAGQGLETQYF.

The V gene is TRBV9, the J gene TRBJ2-3, with 9 bases lining up with TRBD2. There are 14 residues in the CDR3. Germline V gives CDR1 SGDLS, CDR2 YYNGEE. With 3 bases clipped from V and 4 bases from J, the junction kept 3 bases outside the gene matches. CDR3 sequence (DNA): TGTGCCAGCAGCGGCGGGACTAGCCCAGATACGCAGTATTTT. This sequence encodes CASSGGTSPDTQYF. Together with reference TRBV9 and TRBJ2-3, the CDR3 gives the full variable domain: DSGVTQTPKHLITATGQRVTLRCSPRSGDLSVYWYQQSLDQGLQFLIQYYNGEERAKGNILERFSAQQFPDLHSELNLSSLELGDSALYFCASSGGTSPDTQYFGPGTRLTVL.

This rearrangement joins TRBV10-3 to TRBJ1-3; TRBD1 might be the D (6 bases). This CDR3 region has 15 residues. V was cut by 2 bases and J by 0 bases, with 8 bases left in between. Per the germline V gene, CDR1 is ENHRY and CDR2 is SYGVKD. CDR3: CAISELTGSGNTIYF. The CDR3 DNA reads as TGTGCCATCAGTGAGCTGACAGGCTCTGGAAACACCATATATTTT.

The chain combines TRBV2 with TRBJ2-1; TRBD2 agrees at 14 bases. Germline V lookup: CDR1 SNHLY, CDR2 FYNNEI. J was trimmed by 12 bases and V by 10 bases; bases with no gene match: 11. This CDR3 region has 14 residues. CDR3 in DNA: TGTGCCAACCGGGGACTAGCGGGAGCCGGTGTGCAGTTCTTC. Residues: CANRGLAGAGVQFF.

The CDR3 loop reads CASSPPGRGDNEQFF. The CDR3 bases are TGTGCCAGCAGCCCCCCCGGGAGGGGGGACAATGAGCAGTTCTTC. V is TRBV7-9 and J is TRBJ2-1; 8 bases are a match to TRBD2. The germline V gene encodes CDR1 SEHNR and CDR2 FQNEAQ (reference sequence). This CDR3 has 15 residues. The junction had 8 bases not matched to a gene; V was cut back by 5 bases and J by 5 bases.

The chain has TRBV6-1 and TRBJ2-1; 8 positions match TRBD2. V dropped 1 base and J dropped 7; count of bases not matched to a gene: 6. CDR3 length: 15 amino acids. Germline CDR1 reads MNHNS; CDR2 reads SASEGT. CDR3 DNA sequence: TGTGCCAGCAGTGAAGATGGCGGGAGGTGGAATGAGCAGTTCTTC. Residues: CASSEDGGRWNEQFF.

V usage is TRBV9 and J usage is TRBJ2-1; TRBD2 agrees at 9 bases. The V segment lost 4 bases and the J segment 7 bases; nucleotides outside the gene matches: 9. CDR1 is SGDLS and CDR2 is YYNGEE in the germline V gene. This CDR3 is built from 15 residues. The CDR3 reads CASSISGSPRNEQFF. CDR3 bases: TGTGCCAGCAGCATTAGCGGGAGCCCCCGTAATGAGCAGTTCTTC.

The V call is TRBV7-9, the J call TRBJ2-7; 7 bases agree with TRBD2. CDR3 length: 14 residues. Germline V gene lookup returns CDR1 SEHNR and CDR2 FQNEAQ (reference sequence). Trimming cost V 5 bases and J 2 bases; bases outside gene matches: 6. In nucleotides, the CDR3 is TGTGCCAGCAGCAACCGGGACTACCCCTACGAGCAGTACTTC. This sequence encodes CASSNRDYPYEQYF.

Only a few counts were recorded for this clone. The chain is built from TRBV10-2 and TRBJ1-1; 8 bases fit TRBD1. CDR1 is WSHSY and CDR2 is SAAADI in the germline V gene. The CDR3 runs to 13 residues. The J segment lost 0 bases and the V segment lost 10 bases, leaving 4 bases of the junction unmatched. Here the CDR3 reads CATRQGMNTEAFF. The CDR3 bases are TGCGCCACAAGACAGGGGATGAACACTGAAGCTTTCTTT.

The J gene is TRBJ2-7, the V gene TRBV5-4; the D is unclear. With 0 bases removed from V and 4 bases from J, the gap between germline ends came to 8 bases. This CDR3 is 13 amino acids long. The V gene's germline CDR1 is SGHNT and CDR2 YYREEE (reference sequence). CDR3 sequence reads: CASSLGERYEQYF. In nucleotides, the CDR3 is TGTGCCAGCAGCTTGGGTGAGCGTTACGAGCAGTACTTC.